This T cell receptor (beta chain) was captured by sequencing in a study of vaccination and CD4 T cells after COVID-19. Study-wide background: The convalescents were made up of six males and four females, two of whom were Hispanic.

Sequencing of cultured CD4+ T cell DNA used the Oncomine TCR Beta short-read assay. TCRdb reprocessed the PCR reads via MiXCR and lists one record per CDR3 protein. The sample has about 7,100 distinct CDR3 sequences; just over 45% are singletons. The sample's treatment: approximately nine-day PBMC culture with coronavirus spike peptide pools or control peptides (ViraFEST assay). Harvesting of the unexposed donor's CD4+ T cells predated the COVID-19 pandemic (2011-2018). The V gene's germline CDR1 is SNHLY and CDR2 FYNNEI. The V and J ends lost 8 bases and 8 bases, in that order; junction bases with no gene match: 0. This CDR3 has 11 residues. A note on this clonotype: Its antigen is still unknown.

This chain joins TRBV2 and TRBJ1-2, with 12 bases matching TRBD1. The sequenced material came from CD4+ T cells from blood, cultured in vitro. This TCR came from a human donor in good health. The CDR3 protein is CASGTGGGYTF. The CDR3 DNA reads TGTGCCAGCGGGACAGGGGGCGGCTACACCTTC.